The rows below give T cell receptor beta chains drawn from one sample of a study of cytomegalovirus exposure and HLA in healthy donors. The protocol was immunoSEQ multiplex PCR, while the TCRdb copy is restricted to in-frame clones and leaves out a portion. The sample yields 100,000 to 150,000 clones, 80% seen once. Sequencing was done on a sample of PBMCs. All receptors derive from a female donor in good health and CMV-seronegative. Each CDR3 is given with its conserved first and last residue. The D gene is left open where the match is weak. Clone sizes are given selectively: once, few, many, or a class where the clone is expanded.

D gene: TRBD2; V gene: TRBV5-4; J gene: TRBJ2-4; clone size: once; CDR3 DNA: TGTGCCAGCAGCTCGCCGGGACTAGCGGGTGTAGCCAAAAACAGTCAGTACTTC; CDR3 protein: CASSSPGLAGVAKNSQYF
D gene: TRBD1; V gene: TRBV5-4; J gene: TRBJ2-5; clone size: -; CDR3 DNA: TGTGCCAGCAGCACCCAAACAGGGGCTGGGGTACAAGAGACCCAGTACTTC; CDR3 protein: CASSTQTGAGVQETQYF
D gene: TRBD2; V gene: TRBV28; J gene: TRBJ2-1; clone size: few; CDR3 DNA: TGTGCCAGCAGACCTGCTGGGACTAGCGGATACAATGAGCAGTTCTTC; CDR3 protein: CASRPAGTSGYNEQFF
D gene: -; V gene: TRBV15; J gene: TRBJ1-1; clone size: -; CDR3 DNA: TGTGCCACCAGCAGGGCGAACAGGGACGCGGCTTTCTTT; CDR3 protein: CATSRANRDAAFF
D gene: -; V gene: TRBV5-4; J gene: TRBJ1-4; clone size: -; CDR3 DNA: TGTGCCAGCAGTTTAAACAGCCCAACTAATGAAAAACTGTTTTTT; CDR3 protein: CASSLNSPTNEKLFF
D gene: TRBD2; V gene: TRBV6-5; J gene: TRBJ2-3; clone size: -; CDR3 DNA: TGTGCCAGTGCACTAGCGGGGATTCCAGATACGCAGTATTTT; CDR3 protein: CASALAGIPDTQYF
D gene: TRBD1; V gene: TRBV5-5; J gene: TRBJ2-7; clone size: -; CDR3 DNA: TGTGCCAGCAGCACGACAGGGTCTGGTGACTACTTC; CDR3 protein: CASSTTGSGDYF
D gene: -; V gene: TRBV30; J gene: TRBJ2-5; clone size: once; CDR3 DNA: TGTGCCTGGAGCGGCCTAGCGATTCAAGAGACCCAGTACTTC; CDR3 protein: CAWSGLAIQETQYF
D gene: TRBD1; V gene: TRBV6-5; J gene: TRBJ1-2; clone size: -; CDR3 DNA: TGTGCCAGCAGTTCCAAGGACAGGGACGGTGGCTACACCTTC; CDR3 protein: CASSSKDRDGGYTF
D gene: TRBD2; V gene: TRBV28; J gene: TRBJ2-7; clone size: once; CDR3 DNA: TGTGCCAGCAGTCCGTATAGCGGGGAGAGGTCCCACGAGCAGTACTTC; CDR3 protein: CASSPYSGERSHEQYF
D gene: -; V gene: TRBV2; J gene: TRBJ1-5; clone size: -; CDR3 DNA: TGTGCCAGCAGTGTGGGGGGATACAATCAGCCCCAGCATTTT; CDR3 protein: CASSVGGYNQPQHF
D gene: TRBD2; V gene: TRBV25-1; J gene: TRBJ2-3; clone size: -; CDR3 DNA: TGTGCCAGCCTGCAGGGTGGGAGGGGACATACGCAGTATTTT; CDR3 protein: CASLQGGRGHTQYF
D gene: -; V gene: TRBV6-6; J gene: TRBJ2-7; clone size: -; CDR3 DNA: TGTGCCAGCAGTTACGATTTGAATAGGGGGTACTTC; CDR3 protein: CASSYDLNRGYF
D gene: -; V gene: TRBV7-9; J gene: TRBJ1-6; clone size: -; CDR3 DNA: TGTGCCATCCTACAGGGTGACAATTCACCCCTCCACTTT; CDR3 protein: CAILQGDNSPLHF
D gene: TRBD2; V gene: TRBV6-1; J gene: TRBJ2-7; clone size: -; CDR3 DNA: TGTGCCAGCCATCCCCCGGGAGGAAGGTACGAGCAGTACTTC; CDR3 protein: CASHPPGGRYEQYF
D gene: -; V gene: TRBV4-1; J gene: TRBJ1-1; clone size: -; CDR3 DNA: TGCGCCAGCAGCCGAGCTATACAGGACACTGAAGCTTTCTTT; CDR3 protein: CASSRAIQDTEAFF
D gene: -; V gene: TRBV10-3; J gene: TRBJ2-2; clone size: -; CDR3 DNA: TGTGCCATCAGTGAAGGTCAGGCCGGGGAGCTGTTTTTT; CDR3 protein: CAISEGQAGELFF
D gene: -; V gene: TRBV7-2; J gene: TRBJ1-2; clone size: -; CDR3 DNA: TGTGCCAGCAGCCATTTATCCGGGACACACTTTAGCTATGGCTACACCTTC; CDR3 protein: CASSHLSGTHFSYGYTF
D gene: TRBD2; V gene: TRBV5-1; J gene: TRBJ2-1; clone size: -; CDR3 DNA: TGCGCCAGCAGCTCTACTAGCGGGGGCTATAATGAGCAGTTCTTC; CDR3 protein: CASSSTSGGYNEQFF
D gene: TRBD2; V gene: TRBV7-3; J gene: TRBJ2-1; clone size: -; CDR3 DNA: TGTGCCAGCAGCTTACGCGGGAGGGACAATGAGCAGTTCTTC; CDR3 protein: CASSLRGRDNEQFF
D gene: -; V gene: TRBV30; J gene: TRBJ1-2; clone size: -; CDR3 DNA: TGTGCCTGGACCCTCACAGGGTTAGCTAACTATGGCTACACCTTC; CDR3 protein: CAWTLTGLANYGYTF
D gene: -; V gene: TRBV6-5; J gene: TRBJ1-2; clone size: -; CDR3 DNA: TGTGCCAGCAGTTACGACGGGAGAAGGAGTGGCTACGCCTTC; CDR3 protein: CASSYDGRRSGYAF
D gene: -; V gene: TRBV6-5; J gene: TRBJ2-5; clone size: -; CDR3 DNA: TGTGCCAGCAGGTCCGCAGGGGTCCGAGAGACCCAGTACTTC; CDR3 protein: CASRSAGVRETQYF
D gene: -; V gene: TRBV7-3; J gene: TRBJ2-3; clone size: -; CDR3 DNA: TGTGCCAGCAGCCGGACAGCTGTCACAGATACGCAGTATTTT; CDR3 protein: CASSRTAVTDTQYF
D gene: -; V gene: TRBV7-3; J gene: TRBJ1-2; clone size: -; CDR3 DNA: TGTGCCAGCAGCTTAAGGCAGGGTTGGAGATTTTATGGCTACACCTTC; CDR3 protein: CASSLRQGWRFYGYTF
D gene: -; V gene: TRBV6-5; J gene: TRBJ2-6; clone size: -; CDR3 DNA: TGTGCCAGTGGTTCGAGTTCTGGGGCCAACGTCCTGACTTTC; CDR3 protein: CASGSSSGANVLTF
D gene: -; V gene: TRBV9; J gene: TRBJ2-3; clone size: -; CDR3 DNA: TGTGCCAGCAGCGGTAGCGTTTACACAGATACGCAGTATTTT; CDR3 protein: CASSGSVYTDTQYF
D gene: TRBD1; V gene: TRBV5-1; J gene: TRBJ1-1; clone size: -; CDR3 DNA: TGCGCCAGCAGCTTACCGGGACAGGGACCCACCCGAGCTTTCTTT; CDR3 protein: CASSLPGQGPTRAFF
D gene: -; V gene: TRBV28; J gene: TRBJ2-1; clone size: -; CDR3 DNA: TGTGCCAGCAGTTTTTGGGGAGGAGGAGGGGACAATGAGCAGTTCTTC; CDR3 protein: CASSFWGGGGDNEQFF
D gene: TRBD2; V gene: TRBV9; J gene: TRBJ2-1; clone size: -; CDR3 DNA: TGTGCCAGCAGCGAGGGGAGCGGGGGAGACAATGAGCAGTTCTTC; CDR3 protein: CASSEGSGGDNEQFF
D gene: -; V gene: TRBV11-2; J gene: TRBJ2-2; clone size: once; CDR3 DNA: TGTGCCAGCAGCTTAGTTGCGCGGAACACCGGGGAGCTGTTTTTT; CDR3 protein: CASSLVARNTGELFF
D gene: -; V gene: TRBV27; J gene: TRBJ2-7; clone size: -; CDR3 DNA: TGTGCCAGCAGTTTACAACCGGGATTGAGCGAGCAGTACTTC; CDR3 protein: CASSLQPGLSEQYF
D gene: TRBD2; V gene: TRBV6-4; J gene: TRBJ2-3; clone size: few; CDR3 DNA: TGTGCCAGCACCTCGACTAGCGGGGGAGGCACAGATACGCAGTATTTT; CDR3 protein: CASTSTSGGGTDTQYF
D gene: TRBD1; V gene: TRBV30; J gene: TRBJ2-3; clone size: -; CDR3 DNA: TGTGCCTGGAGTTTGTCAGGGGGAGATACGCAGTATTTT; CDR3 protein: CAWSLSGGDTQYF
D gene: TRBD2; V gene: TRBV7-6; J gene: TRBJ2-6; clone size: once; CDR3 DNA: TGTGCCAGCAGCTTAGCGGGAGGGCCGGGGGGGGCCAACGTCCTGACTTTC; CDR3 protein: CASSLAGGPGGANVLTF
D gene: -; V gene: TRBV15; J gene: TRBJ2-7; clone size: -; CDR3 DNA: TGTGCCACCAGCAGTTCGTCCAGTTCCTACGAGCAGTACTTC; CDR3 protein: CATSSSSSSYEQYF